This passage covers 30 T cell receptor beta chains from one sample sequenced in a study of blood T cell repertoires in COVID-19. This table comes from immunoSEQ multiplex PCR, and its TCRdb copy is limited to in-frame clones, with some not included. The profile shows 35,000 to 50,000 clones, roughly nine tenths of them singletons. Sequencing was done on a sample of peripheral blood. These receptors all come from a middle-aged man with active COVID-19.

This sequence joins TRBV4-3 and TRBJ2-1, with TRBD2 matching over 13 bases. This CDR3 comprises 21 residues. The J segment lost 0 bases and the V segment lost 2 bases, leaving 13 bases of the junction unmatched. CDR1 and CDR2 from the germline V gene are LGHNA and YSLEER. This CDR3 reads CASSQTLGLAGAPSSYNEQFF. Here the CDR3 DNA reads TGCGCCAGCAGCCAAACCCTTGGACTAGCGGGGGCCCCTAGCTCCTACAATGAGCAGTTCTTC.

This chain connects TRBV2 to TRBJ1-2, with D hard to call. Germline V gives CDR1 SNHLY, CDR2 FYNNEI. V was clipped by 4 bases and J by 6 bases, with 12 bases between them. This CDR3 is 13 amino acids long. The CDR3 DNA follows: TGTGCCAGCAGTGGGGAGTTGGAGGATGGCTACACCTTC. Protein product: CASSGELEDGYTF.

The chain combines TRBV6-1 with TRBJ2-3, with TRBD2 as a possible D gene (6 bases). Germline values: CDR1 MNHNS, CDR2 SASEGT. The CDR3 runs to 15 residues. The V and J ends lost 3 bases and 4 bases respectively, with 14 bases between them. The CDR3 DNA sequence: TGTGCCAGCAGTGATAGCGGAATCCCCCCAGATACGCAGTATTTT. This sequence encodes CASSDSGIPPDTQYF.

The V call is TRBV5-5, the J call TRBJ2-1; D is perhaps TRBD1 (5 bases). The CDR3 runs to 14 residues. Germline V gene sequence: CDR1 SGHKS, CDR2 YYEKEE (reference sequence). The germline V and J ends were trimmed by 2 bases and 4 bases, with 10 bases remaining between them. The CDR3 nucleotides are TGTGCCAGCAGCTTCAGGGCCCCGTACAATGAGCAGTTCTTC. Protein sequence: CASSFRAPYNEQFF.

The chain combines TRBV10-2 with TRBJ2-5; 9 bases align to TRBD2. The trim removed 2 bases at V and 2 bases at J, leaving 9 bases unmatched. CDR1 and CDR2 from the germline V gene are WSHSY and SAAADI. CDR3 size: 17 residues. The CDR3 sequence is CASSEPGIAGEQETQYF. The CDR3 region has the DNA TGCGCCAGCAGTGAGCCAGGGATAGCGGGGGAACAAGAGACCCAGTACTTC.

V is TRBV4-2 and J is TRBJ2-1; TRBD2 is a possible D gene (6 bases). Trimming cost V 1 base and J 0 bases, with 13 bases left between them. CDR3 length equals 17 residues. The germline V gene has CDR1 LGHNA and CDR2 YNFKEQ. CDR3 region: CASSQGVSGSSYNEQFF. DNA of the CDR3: TGTGCCAGCAGCCAAGGGGTCTCCGGGAGCTCCTACAATGAGCAGTTCTTC.

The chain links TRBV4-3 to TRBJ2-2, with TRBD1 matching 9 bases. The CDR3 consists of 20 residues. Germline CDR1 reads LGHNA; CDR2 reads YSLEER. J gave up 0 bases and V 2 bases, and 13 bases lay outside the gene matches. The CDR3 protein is CASSQTTGGGWDSNTGELFF. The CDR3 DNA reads TGCGCCAGCAGCCAAACAACAGGGGGCGGATGGGATTCGAACACCGGGGAGCTGTTTTTT.

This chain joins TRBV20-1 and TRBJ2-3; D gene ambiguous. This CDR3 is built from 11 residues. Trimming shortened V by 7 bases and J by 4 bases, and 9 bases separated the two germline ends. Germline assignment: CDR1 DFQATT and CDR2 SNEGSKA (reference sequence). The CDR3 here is CSVPRADTQYF. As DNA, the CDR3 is TGCAGTGTTCCCCGGGCAGATACGCAGTATTTT.

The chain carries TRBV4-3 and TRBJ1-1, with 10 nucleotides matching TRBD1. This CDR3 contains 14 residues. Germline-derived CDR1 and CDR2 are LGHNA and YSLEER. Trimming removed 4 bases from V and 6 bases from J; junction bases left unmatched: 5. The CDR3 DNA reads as TGCGCCAGCAGCCGAGGACAGGGGGTCCCTGAAGCTTTCTTT. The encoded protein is CASSRGQGVPEAFF.

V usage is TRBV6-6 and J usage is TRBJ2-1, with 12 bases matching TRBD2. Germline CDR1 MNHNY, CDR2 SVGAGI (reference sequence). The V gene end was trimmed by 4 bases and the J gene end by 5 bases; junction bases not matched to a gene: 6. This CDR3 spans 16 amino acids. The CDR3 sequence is CASSFQTSGGDNEQFF. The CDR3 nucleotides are TGTGCCAGCAGTTTCCAGACTAGCGGGGGTGACAATGAGCAGTTCTTC.

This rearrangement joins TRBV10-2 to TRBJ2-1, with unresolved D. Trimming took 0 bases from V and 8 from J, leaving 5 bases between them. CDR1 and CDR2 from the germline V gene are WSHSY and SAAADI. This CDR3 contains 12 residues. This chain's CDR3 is CASSESIDEQFF. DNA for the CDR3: TGCGCCAGCAGTGAGTCAATCGATGAGCAGTTCTTC.

The CDR3 sequence is CASSATGEAFF. The CDR3 region has the DNA TGTGCCAGCAGTGCGACAGGGGAGGCTTTCTTT. This chain joins TRBV25-1 and TRBJ1-1; TRBD1 agrees at 8 bases. V was clipped by 4 bases and J by 11 bases; unmatched bases: 3. This CDR3 has 11 residues. Germline V lookup: CDR1 MGHDK, CDR2 SYGVNS. Together with reference TRBV25-1 and TRBJ1-1, the CDR3 gives the full variable domain: EADIYQTPRYLVIGTGKKITLECSQTMGHDKMYWYQQDPGMELHLIHYSYGVNSTEKGDLSSESTVSRIRTEHFPLTLESARPSHTSQYLCASSATGEAFFGQGTRLTVV.

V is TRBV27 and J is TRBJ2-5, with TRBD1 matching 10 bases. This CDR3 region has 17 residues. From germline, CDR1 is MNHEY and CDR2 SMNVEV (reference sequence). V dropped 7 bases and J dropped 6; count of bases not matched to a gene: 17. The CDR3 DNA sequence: TGTGCCAGCATTCCAGGAACCGGGACAGGGGTCGCGCAGACCCAGTACTTC. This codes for CASIPGTGTGVAQTQYF.

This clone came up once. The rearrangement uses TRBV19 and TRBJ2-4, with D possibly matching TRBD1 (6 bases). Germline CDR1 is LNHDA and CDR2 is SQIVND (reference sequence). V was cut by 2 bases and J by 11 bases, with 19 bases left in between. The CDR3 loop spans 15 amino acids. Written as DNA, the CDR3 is TGTGCCAGTAGTATAAGAGGGCAGGGGCTTATCTTTCAGTACTTC. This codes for CASSIRGQGLIFQYF.

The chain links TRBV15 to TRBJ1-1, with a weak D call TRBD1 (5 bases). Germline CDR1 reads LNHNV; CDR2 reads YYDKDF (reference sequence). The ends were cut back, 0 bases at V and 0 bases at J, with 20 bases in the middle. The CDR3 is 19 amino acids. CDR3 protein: CATSRDQGKEGFMNTEAFF. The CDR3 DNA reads TGTGCCACCAGCAGAGATCAGGGTAAGGAGGGATTTATGAACACTGAAGCTTTCTTT.

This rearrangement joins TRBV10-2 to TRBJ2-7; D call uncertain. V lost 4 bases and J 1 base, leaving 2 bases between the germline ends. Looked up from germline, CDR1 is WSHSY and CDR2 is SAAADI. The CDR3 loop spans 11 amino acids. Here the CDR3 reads CASSASYEQYF. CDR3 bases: TGCGCCAGCAGTGCGTCCTACGAGCAGTACTTC.

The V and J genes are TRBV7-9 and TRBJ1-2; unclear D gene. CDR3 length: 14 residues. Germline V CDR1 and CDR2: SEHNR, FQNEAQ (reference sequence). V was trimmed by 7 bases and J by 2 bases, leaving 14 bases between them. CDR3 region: CASTLTRYNYGYTF. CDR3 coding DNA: TGTGCCAGCACCCTGACTCGCTACAACTATGGCTACACCTTC. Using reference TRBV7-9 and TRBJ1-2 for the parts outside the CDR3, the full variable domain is DTGVSQNPRHKITKRGQNVTFRCDPISEHNRLYWYRQTLGQGPEFLTYFQNEAQLEKSRLLSDRFSAERPKGSFSTLEIQRTEQGDSAMYLCASTLTRYNYGYTFGSGTRLTVV.

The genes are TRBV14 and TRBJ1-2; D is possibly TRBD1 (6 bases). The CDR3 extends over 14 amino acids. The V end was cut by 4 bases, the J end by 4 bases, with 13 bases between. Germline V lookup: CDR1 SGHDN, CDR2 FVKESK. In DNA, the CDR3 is TGTGCCAGCAGCCCCGGACAGCAACTCTATGGCTACACCTTC. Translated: CASSPGQQLYGYTF.

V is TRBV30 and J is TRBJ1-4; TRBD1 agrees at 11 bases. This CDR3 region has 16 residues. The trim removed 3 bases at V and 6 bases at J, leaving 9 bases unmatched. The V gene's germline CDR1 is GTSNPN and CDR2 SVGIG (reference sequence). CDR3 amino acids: CAWSALGTGGDEKLFF. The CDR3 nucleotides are TGTGCCTGGAGCGCACTAGGGACAGGGGGTGATGAAAAACTGTTTTTT.

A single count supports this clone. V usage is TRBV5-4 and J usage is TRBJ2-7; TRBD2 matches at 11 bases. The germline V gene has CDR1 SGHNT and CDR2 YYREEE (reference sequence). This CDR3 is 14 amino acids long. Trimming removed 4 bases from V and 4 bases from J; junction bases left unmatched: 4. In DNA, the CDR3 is TGTGCCAGCAGCACCGGGACTAGCGGATACGAGCAGTACTTC. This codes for CASSTGTSGYEQYF.

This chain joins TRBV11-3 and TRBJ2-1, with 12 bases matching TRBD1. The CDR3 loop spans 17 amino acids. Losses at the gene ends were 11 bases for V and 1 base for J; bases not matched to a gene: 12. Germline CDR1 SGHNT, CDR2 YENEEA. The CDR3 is CAHMHRDRGLSYNEQFF. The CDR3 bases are TGTGCCCACATGCACAGGGACAGGGGGCTGTCCTACAATGAGCAGTTCTTC.

CDR3 DNA sequence: TGTGCCAGCTCACCCTGGACAGATAATTCACCCCTCCACTTT. Amino acids: CASSPWTDNSPLHF. The chain links TRBV18 to TRBJ1-6; tentatively, D is TRBD1 (6 bases). This CDR3 comprises 14 residues. V gave up 3 bases and J gave up 5 bases, with 8 bases separating them. Germline loops: CDR1 KGHSH, CDR2 LQKENI.

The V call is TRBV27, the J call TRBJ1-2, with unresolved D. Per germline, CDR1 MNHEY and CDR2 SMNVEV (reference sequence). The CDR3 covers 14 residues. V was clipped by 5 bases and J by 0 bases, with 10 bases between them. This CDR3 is CASSPDYTNYGYTF. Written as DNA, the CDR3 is TGTGCCAGCAGTCCGGACTACACTAACTATGGCTACACCTTC.

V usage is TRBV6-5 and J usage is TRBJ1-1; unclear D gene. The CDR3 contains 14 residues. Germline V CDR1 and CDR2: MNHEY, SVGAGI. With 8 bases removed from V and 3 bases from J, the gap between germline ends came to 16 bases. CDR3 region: CASSTTGFDTEAFF. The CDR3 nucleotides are TGTGCCAGCTCCACCACGGGGTTTGACACTGAAGCTTTCTTT.

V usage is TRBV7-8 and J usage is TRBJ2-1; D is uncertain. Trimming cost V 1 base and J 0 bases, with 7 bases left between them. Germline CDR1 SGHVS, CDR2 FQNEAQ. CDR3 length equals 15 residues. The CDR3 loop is CASSLVRSSYNEQFF. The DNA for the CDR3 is TGTGCCAGCAGCTTAGTAAGGAGCTCCTACAATGAGCAGTTCTTC.

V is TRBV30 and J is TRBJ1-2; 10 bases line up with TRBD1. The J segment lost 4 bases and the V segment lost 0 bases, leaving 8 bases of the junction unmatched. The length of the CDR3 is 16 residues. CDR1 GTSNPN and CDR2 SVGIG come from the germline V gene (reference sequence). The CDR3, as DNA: TGTGCCTGGAGTGTACTTCGGACAGGGGGTTCCTATGGCTACACCTTC. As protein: CAWSVLRTGGSYGYTF.

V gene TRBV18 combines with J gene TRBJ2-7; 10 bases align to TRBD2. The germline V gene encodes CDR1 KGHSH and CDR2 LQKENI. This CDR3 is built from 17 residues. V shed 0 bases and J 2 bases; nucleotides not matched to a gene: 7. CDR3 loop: CASSPPNPLAGAYEQYF. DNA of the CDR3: TGTGCCAGCTCACCACCTAACCCGCTAGCGGGGGCCTACGAGCAGTACTTC.

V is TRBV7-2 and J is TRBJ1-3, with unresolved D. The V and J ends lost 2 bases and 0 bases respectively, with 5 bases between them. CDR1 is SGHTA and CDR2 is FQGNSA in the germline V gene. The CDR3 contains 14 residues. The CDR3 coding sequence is TGTGCCAGCAGCTTATCACACTCTGGAAACACCATATATTTT. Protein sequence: CASSLSHSGNTIYF.

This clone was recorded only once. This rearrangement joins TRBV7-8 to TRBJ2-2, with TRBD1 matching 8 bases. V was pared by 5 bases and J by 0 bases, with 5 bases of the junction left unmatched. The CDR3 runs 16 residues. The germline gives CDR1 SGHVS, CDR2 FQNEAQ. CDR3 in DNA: TGTGCCAGCAGCCCTCCGGGACAGGCGAACACCGGGGAGCTGTTTTTT. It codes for CASSPPGQANTGELFF.

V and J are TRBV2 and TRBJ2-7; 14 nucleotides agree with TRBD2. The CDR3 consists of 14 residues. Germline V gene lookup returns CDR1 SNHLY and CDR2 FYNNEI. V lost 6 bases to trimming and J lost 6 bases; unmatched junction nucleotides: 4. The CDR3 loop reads CASRGLAGAGEQYF. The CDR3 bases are TGTGCCAGCAGGGGACTAGCGGGAGCGGGCGAGCAGTACTTC.